The clone carrying this TCR beta chain has more than one count but fewer than ten. Its antigen is undetermined. This sample was taken from a study of blood T cells in healthy people across ages. With a J-beta primer mix and a sample-barcoded 5' primer, a second PCR ran about 7 to 12 cycles. Each CDR3 protein is one row after TCRdb ran MiXCR on the 5' RACE reads. Of about 1.5 million distinct CDR3 sequences listed, roughly 43% are singletons. Study-level findings and limits: While age rose, TCR beta diversity per million T cells dropped in a roughly linear way.

PBMCs numbering at least 6 million were isolated per sample. V was cut by 5 bases and J by 4 bases, with 17 bases left in between. Germline CDR1 is SGHVS and CDR2 is FQNEAQ. This CDR3 contains 15 residues. The receptor was isolated from a woman younger than 35 in good health. Sequenced sample: blood. This rearrangement joins TRBV7-8 to TRBJ1-2; D unclear. The CDR3 protein is CASSPLKLGSYGYTF. CDR3 nucleotides: TGTGCCAGCAGCCCCTTAAAGTTAGGGAGCTATGGCTACACCTTC.